These 14 T cell receptor beta chains came from one sample sequenced in a study of CD8 T cells in ankylosing spondylitis. Study-level findings and limits: Seemingly distinctive of ankylosing spondylitis blood was a TCR beta motif formed by eight highly homologous variants.

TCRdb re-analysed the 5' RACE reads in MiXCR, keeping a single row per CDR3 protein. In the table there are about 800,000 distinct CDR3 sequences, 10% to 15% of which are singletons. The antigens of these receptors remain unknown. Sequenced sample: blood, either unsorted or a sorted T cell fraction (not recorded which). Receptor source: a male donor with ankylosing spondylitis.

The chain carries TRBV11-2 and TRBJ2-4; 7 positions agree with TRBD2. The CDR3 sequence is 16 residues long. V trimming: 4 bases; J trimming: 4 bases; junction bases outside the gene matches: 10. The germline V gene encodes CDR1 SGHAT and CDR2 FQNNGV. CDR3 nucleotides: TGTGCCAGCAGCTCCTTGGAGGGAGGGGTGAAAAACATTCAGTACTTC. Amino acids: CASSSLEGGVKNIQYF.

The sample holds many counts of this clonotype. The chain carries TRBV29-1 and TRBJ2-1; TRBD2 agrees at 7 bases. The CDR3 loop spans 14 amino acids. Losses at the gene ends were 0 bases for V and 8 bases for J; bases not matched to a gene: 7. Germline-derived CDR1 and CDR2 are SQVTM and ANQGSEA. The CDR3 spells CSVEDRDYRHEQFF. As DNA, the CDR3 is TGCAGCGTTGAAGATCGGGACTATCGCCATGAGCAGTTCTTC.

CDR3 DNA: TGCGCCAGCAGCTCCTCCGGGACGGACATGGAGACCCAGTACTTC. This gives the protein CASSSSGTDMETQYF. The rearrangement joins TRBV5-1 to TRBJ2-5, with D perhaps matching TRBD1 or TRBD2 (5 bases each). Trimming left V 3 bases short and J 5 bases short, with 17 bases between. Germline CDR1 is SGHRS and CDR2 is YFSETQ. This CDR3 comprises 15 residues.

This clonotype was observed a handful of times. The rearrangement uses TRBV5-1 and TRBJ2-7, with 8 bases identical to TRBD2. V shed 4 bases and J 5 bases; nucleotides not matched to a gene: 11. CDR3 length: 15 amino acids. The germline V gene encodes CDR1 SGHRS and CDR2 YFSETQ. The CDR3 region has the DNA TGCGCCAGCAGCCTACAGAGCGGGAGTCTGAACGAGCAGTACTTC. Protein sequence: CASSLQSGSLNEQYF.

This clonotype has a handful of counts. The chain has TRBV7-8 and TRBJ2-5, with TRBD2 as a possible D gene (6 bases). Trimming removed 8 bases at V and 0 bases at J, with 10 bases between. Germline values: CDR1 SGHVS, CDR2 FQNEAQ. The CDR3 runs 13 residues. The CDR3 protein is CASGRGYQETQYF. CDR3 nucleotide sequence: TGTGCCAGCGGCCGGGGGTACCAAGAGACCCAGTACTTC.

This clonotype appeared many times. The rearrangement links TRBV20-1 to TRBJ1-1, with D maybe TRBD1 (5 bases). In germline, CDR1 is DFQATT, CDR2 SNEGSKA (reference sequence). This CDR3 comprises 14 residues. V lost 3 bases, J lost 5 bases, and 16 bases lay in between. In nucleotides, the CDR3 is TGCAGTGCTAGGGACCGGGACGGTAGGACTGAAGCTTTCTTT. Translating it yields CSARDRDGRTEAFF.

This clonotype was detected a few times. The rearrangement links TRBV10-3 to TRBJ2-7, with D maybe TRBD2 (5 bases). The CDR3 spans 15 residues. Germline V CDR1 and CDR2: ENHRY, SYGVKD. V was pared by 4 bases and J by 0 bases, with 13 bases between. This CDR3 reads CAISVQDSGSYEQYF. CDR3 DNA sequence: TGTGCCATCAGTGTCCAGGACTCCGGCTCCTACGAGCAGTACTTC.

V and J are TRBV20-1 and TRBJ1-5, with TRBD1 identical over 9 bases. With 3 bases clipped from V and 6 bases from J, the junction kept 9 bases outside the gene matches. In germline, CDR1 is DFQATT, CDR2 SNEGSKA (reference sequence). CDR3 size: 15 residues. CDR3 residues: CSASWDREFSQPQHF. The CDR3 nucleotides read TGCAGTGCTAGCTGGGACAGGGAATTTTCTCAGCCCCAGCATTTT.

This clonotype was found a few times. V usage is TRBV4-2 and J usage is TRBJ1-1; D gene uncertain. The CDR3 is made up of 14 amino acids. V was shortened by 0 bases and J by 1 base, with 6 bases between the two germline ends. Germline V gene lookup returns CDR1 LGHNA and CDR2 YNFKEQ. The CDR3 spells CASSQENGNTEAFF. The CDR3 DNA is TGTGCCAGCAGCCAAGAAAACGGGAACACTGAAGCTTTCTTT.

In this sample, this clonotype turned up a few times. The chain recombines TRBV25-1 with TRBJ2-1; no reliable D call. CDR1 MGHDK and CDR2 SYGVNS come from the germline V gene. V lost 6 bases, J lost 9 bases, and 9 bases lay in between. This CDR3 has 11 amino acids. CDR3 DNA sequence: TGTGCCAGCAGCCGTTTTTCTGAGCAGTTCTTC. Protein sequence: CASSRFSEQFF.

Ten or more counts support this clonotype. The gene calls are TRBV6-2 or TRBV6-3 and TRBJ2-7; 9 bases agree with TRBD2. The CDR3 consists of 14 residues. The germline CDR1 and CDR2 sequences are MNHEY and SVGEGT. Trimming cost V 4 bases and J 3 bases; bases outside gene matches: 4. CDR3 residues: CASSSSSGNYEQYF. The CDR3 DNA follows: TGTGCCAGCAGTTCCTCTAGCGGGAACTACGAGCAGTACTTC.

The chain uses TRBV5-4 and TRBJ2-3; tentative D call: TRBD2 (6 bases). This CDR3 contains 14 residues. The germline V gene has CDR1 SGHNT and CDR2 YYREEE (reference sequence). The germline V and J ends were trimmed by 4 bases and 5 bases, with 14 bases remaining between them. This chain's CDR3 is CASSHQRSGDTQYF. CDR3 nucleotide sequence: TGTGCCAGCAGCCATCAACGTAGCGGAGATACGCAGTATTTT.

This clonotype was found a few times. The rearrangement uses TRBV5-1 and TRBJ2-5; D is undetermined. From germline, CDR1 is SGHRS and CDR2 YFSETQ. This CDR3 has 15 residues. V was pared by 0 bases and J by 1 base, with 10 bases between. CDR3 DNA: TGCGCCAGCAGCTTGGCCCAGTCATTCCAAGAGACCCAGTACTTC. Translated: CASSLAQSFQETQYF.

This clonotype has more than one count but fewer than ten. The chain uses TRBV6-5 and TRBJ2-3, with 9 bases matching TRBD1. Germline V gene lookup returns CDR1 MNHEY and CDR2 SVGAGI. Trimming cost V 0 bases and J 5 bases; bases outside gene matches: 0. This CDR3 region has 14 residues. CDR3 sequence reads: CASSYSDRGDTQYF. The CDR3 region has the DNA TGTGCCAGCAGTTACTCGGACAGGGGAGATACGCAGTATTTT.